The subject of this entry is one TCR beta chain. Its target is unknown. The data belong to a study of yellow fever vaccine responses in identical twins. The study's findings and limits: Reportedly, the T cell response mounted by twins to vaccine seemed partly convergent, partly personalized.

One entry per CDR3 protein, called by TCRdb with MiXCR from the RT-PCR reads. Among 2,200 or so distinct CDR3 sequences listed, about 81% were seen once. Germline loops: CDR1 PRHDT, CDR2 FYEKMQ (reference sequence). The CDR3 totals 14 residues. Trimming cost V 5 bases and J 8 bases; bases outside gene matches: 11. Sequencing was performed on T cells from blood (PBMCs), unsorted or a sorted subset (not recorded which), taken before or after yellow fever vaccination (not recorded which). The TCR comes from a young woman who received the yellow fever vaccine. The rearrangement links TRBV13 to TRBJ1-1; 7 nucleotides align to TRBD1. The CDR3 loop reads CASSPGLDRVEAFF. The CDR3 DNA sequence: TGTGCCAGCAGCCCGGGACTCGACAGGGTCGAAGCTTTCTTT.